The clone carrying this TCR beta chain was detected once. The record originates from a study of blood T cell repertoires in COVID-19. Study-level information: The United States, Italy and Spain were the sources of the acute and convalescent COVID-19 samples. The cDNA or gDNA used as material had been derived from T cells, B-cell-depleted T cells, or PBMCs.

This CDR3 has 16 amino acids. V was shortened by 4 bases and J by 0 bases, with 15 bases between the two germline ends. CDR1 is WSHSY, CDR2 SAAADI, per germline. Authors' analysis steps: From reference gene primer amplification, estimates of nucleated cell counts were derived. TCRdb keeps only in-frame clones here, not all; method: immunoSEQ multiplex PCR. V, J and clone size are taken as reported in that table, and D and trimming were inferred from the DNA itself. This table has about 210,000 clones, more than 70% appearing once. This receptor was obtained from a man aged 50 to 59 with active or convalescent COVID-19. Sequencing input: peripheral blood. J is TRBJ2-5 and V is TRBV10-2, with D tentatively TRBD1 (6 bases). The CDR3 DNA reads as TGCGCCAGCAGTGGAGGACAGAGTTGGTACCAAGAGACCCAGTACTTC. It translates to CASSGGQSWYQETQYF.